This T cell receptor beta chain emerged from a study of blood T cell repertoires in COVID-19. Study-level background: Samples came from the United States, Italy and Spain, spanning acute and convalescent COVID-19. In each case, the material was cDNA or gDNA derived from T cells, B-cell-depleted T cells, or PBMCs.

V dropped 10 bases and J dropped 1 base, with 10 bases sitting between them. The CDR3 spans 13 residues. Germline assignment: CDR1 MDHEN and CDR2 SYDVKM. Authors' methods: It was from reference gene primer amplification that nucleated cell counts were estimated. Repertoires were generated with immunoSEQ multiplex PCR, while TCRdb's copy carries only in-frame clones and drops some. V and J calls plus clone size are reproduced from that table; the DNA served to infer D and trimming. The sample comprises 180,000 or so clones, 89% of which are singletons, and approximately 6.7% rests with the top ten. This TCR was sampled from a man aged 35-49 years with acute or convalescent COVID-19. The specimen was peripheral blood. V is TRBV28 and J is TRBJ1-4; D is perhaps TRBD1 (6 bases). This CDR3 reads CATSRGTNEKLFF. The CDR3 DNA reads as TGTGCCACCTCCAGGGGAACTAATGAAAAACTGTTTTTT.